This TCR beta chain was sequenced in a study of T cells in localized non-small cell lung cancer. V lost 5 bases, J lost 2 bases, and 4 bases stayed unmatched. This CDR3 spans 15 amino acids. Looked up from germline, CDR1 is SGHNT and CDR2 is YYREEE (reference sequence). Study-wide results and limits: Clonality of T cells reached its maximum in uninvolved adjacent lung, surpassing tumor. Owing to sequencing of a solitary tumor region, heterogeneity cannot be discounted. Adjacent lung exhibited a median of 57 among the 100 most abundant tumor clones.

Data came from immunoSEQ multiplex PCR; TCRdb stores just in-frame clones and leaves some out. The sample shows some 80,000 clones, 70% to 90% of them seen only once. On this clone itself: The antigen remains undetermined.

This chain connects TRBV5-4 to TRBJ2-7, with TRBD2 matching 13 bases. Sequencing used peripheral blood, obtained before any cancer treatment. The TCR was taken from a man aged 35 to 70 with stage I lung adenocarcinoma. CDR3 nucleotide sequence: TGTGCCAGCAGATCCGGGACTAGCGGGACCTACGAGCAGTACTTC. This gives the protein CASRSGTSGTYEQYF.